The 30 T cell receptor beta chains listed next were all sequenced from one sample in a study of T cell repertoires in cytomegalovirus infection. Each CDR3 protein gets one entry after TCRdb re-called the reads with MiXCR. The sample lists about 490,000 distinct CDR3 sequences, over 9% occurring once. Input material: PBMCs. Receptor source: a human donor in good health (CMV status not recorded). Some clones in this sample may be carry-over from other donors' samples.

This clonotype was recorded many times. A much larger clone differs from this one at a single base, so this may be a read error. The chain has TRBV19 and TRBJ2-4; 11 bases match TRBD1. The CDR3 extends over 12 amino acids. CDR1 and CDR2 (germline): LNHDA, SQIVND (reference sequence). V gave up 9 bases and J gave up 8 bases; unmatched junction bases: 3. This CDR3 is CASGTGGHIQYF. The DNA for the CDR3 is TGTGCCAGCGGGACAGGGGGGCACATTCAGTACTTC. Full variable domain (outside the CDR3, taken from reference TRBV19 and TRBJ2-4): DGGITQSPKYLFRKEGQNVTLSCEQNLNHDAMYWYRQDPGQGLRLIYYSQIVNDFQKGDIAEGYSVSREKKESFPLTVTSAQKNPTAFYLCASGTGGHIQYFGAGTRLSVL.

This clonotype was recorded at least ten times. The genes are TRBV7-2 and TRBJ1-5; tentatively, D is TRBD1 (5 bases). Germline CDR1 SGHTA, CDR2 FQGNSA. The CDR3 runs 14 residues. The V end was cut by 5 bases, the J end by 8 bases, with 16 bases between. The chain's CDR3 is CASSTFGGTKPQHF. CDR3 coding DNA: TGTGCCAGCAGCACCTTCGGGGGTACCAAGCCCCAGCATTTT.

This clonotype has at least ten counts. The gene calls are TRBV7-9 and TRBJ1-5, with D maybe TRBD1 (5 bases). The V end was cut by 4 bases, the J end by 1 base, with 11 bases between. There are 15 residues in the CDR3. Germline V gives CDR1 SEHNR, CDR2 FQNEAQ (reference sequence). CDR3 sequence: CASSSVGGSNQPQHF. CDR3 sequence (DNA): TGTGCCAGCAGCTCGGTGGGGGGGAGCAATCAGCCCCAGCATTTT.

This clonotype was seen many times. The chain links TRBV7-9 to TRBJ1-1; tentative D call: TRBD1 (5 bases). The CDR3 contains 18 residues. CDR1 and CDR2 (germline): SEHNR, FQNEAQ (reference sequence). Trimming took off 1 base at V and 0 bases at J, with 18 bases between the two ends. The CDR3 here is CASSLDGFRQGMNTEAFF. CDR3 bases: TGTGCCAGCAGCTTAGACGGATTCAGGCAGGGCATGAACACTGAAGCTTTCTTT. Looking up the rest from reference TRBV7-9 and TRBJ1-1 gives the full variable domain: DTGVSQNPRHKITKRGQNVTFRCDPISEHNRLYWYRQTLGQGPEFLTYFQNEAQLEKSRLLSDRFSAERPKGSFSTLEIQRTEQGDSAMYLCASSLDGFRQGMNTEAFFGQGTRLTVV.

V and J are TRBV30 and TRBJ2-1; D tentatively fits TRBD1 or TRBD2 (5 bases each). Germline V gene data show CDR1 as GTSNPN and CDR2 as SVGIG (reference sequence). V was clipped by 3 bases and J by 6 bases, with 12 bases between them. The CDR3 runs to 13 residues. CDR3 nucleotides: TGTGCCTGGAGCAGGGAGTTGTCCAATGAGCAGTTCTTC. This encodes CAWSRELSNEQFF.

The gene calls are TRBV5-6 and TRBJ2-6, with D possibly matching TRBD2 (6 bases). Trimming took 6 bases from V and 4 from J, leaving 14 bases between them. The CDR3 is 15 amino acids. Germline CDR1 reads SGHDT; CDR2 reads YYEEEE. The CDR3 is CASTPAGHGANVLTF. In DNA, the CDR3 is TGTGCCAGCACCCCCGCGGGGCACGGGGCCAACGTCCTGACTTTC.

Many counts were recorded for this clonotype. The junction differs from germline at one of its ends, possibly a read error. CDR3: CASSGWGGERFQVF. CDR3 DNA sequence: TGTGCCAGCAGCGGGTGGGGGGGCGAAAGGTTCCAGGTCTTC. The rearrangement uses TRBV7-3 and TRBJ2-1, with TRBD2 as a possible D gene (7 bases). The V gene's germline CDR1 is SGHTA and CDR2 FQGTGA. This CDR3 has 14 residues.

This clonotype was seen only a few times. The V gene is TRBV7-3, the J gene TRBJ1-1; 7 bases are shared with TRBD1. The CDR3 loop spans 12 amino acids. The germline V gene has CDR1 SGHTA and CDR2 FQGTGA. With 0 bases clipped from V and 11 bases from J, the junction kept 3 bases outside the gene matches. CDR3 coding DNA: TGTGCCAGCAGCTTAACTCAGGGGGTGGCTTTCTTT. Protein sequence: CASSLTQGVAFF.

CDR3 nucleotide sequence: TGTGCCAGCAGTTTATCCCGGACAGCCTACGAGCAGTACTTC. Protein sequence: CASSLSRTAYEQYF. The gene calls are TRBV27 and TRBJ2-7, with D possibly TRBD1 on 6 matching bases. The CDR3 runs 14 residues. Trimming cost V 0 bases and J 2 bases, with 8 bases left between them. Per germline, CDR1 MNHEY and CDR2 SMNVEV (reference sequence).

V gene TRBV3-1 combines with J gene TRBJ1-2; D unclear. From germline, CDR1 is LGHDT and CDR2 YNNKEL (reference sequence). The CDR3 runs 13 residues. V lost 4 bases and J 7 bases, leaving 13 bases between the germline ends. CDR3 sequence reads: CASSPTWESGYTF. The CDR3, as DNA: TGTGCCAGCAGCCCGACCTGGGAGAGTGGCTACACCTTC. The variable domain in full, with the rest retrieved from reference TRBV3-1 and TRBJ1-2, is DTAVSQTPKYLVTQMGNDKSIKCEQNLGHDTMYWYKQDSKKFLKIMFSYNNKELIINETVPNRFSPKSPDKAHLNLHINSLELGDSAVYFCASSPTWESGYTFGSGTRLTVV.

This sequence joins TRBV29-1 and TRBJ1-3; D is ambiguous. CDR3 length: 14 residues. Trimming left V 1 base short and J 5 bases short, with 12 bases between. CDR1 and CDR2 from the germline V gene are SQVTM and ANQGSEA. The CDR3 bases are TGCAGCGTTGAAGGGGAGCGGCCGAGAAACACCATATATTTT. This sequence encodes CSVEGERPRNTIYF. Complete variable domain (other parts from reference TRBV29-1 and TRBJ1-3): SAVISQKPSRDICQRGTSLTIQCQVDSQVTMMFWYRQQPGQSLTLIATANQGSEATYESGFVIDKFPISRPNLTFSTLTVSNMSPEDSSIYLCSVEGERPRNTIYFGEGSWLTVV.

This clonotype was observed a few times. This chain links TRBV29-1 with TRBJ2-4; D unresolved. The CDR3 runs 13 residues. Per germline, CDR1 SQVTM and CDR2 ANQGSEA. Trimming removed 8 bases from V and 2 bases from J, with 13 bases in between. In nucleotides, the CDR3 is TGCAGCCAAATGGCCAGAACCAAAAACATTCAGTACTTC. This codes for CSQMARTKNIQYF. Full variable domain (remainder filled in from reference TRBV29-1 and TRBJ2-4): SAVISQKPSRDICQRGTSLTIQCQVDSQVTMMFWYRQQPGQSLTLIATANQGSEATYESGFVIDKFPISRPNLTFSTLTVSNMSPEDSSIYLCSQMARTKNIQYFGAGTRLSVL.

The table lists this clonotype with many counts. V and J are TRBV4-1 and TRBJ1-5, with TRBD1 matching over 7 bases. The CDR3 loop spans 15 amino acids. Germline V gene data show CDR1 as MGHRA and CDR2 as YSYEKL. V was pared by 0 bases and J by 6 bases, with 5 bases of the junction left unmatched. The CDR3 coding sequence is TGCGCCAGCAGCCAAGAGGGACAGAAGGGTCAGCCCCAGCATTTT. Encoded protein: CASSQEGQKGQPQHF.

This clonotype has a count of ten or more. The chain's CDR3 is CASSLERAGGGAQYF. As DNA, the CDR3 is TGTGCCAGCAGCTTAGAGCGAGCGGGAGGGGGGGCCCAGTACTTC. The V gene is TRBV7-2, the J gene TRBJ2-5, with TRBD2 matching over 10 bases. Germline CDR1 reads SGHTA; CDR2 reads FQGNSA. J gave up 9 bases and V 1 base, and 8 bases lay outside the gene matches. CDR3 size: 15 residues.

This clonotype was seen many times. The chain's CDR3 is CASSLTASGGYTF. The CDR3 DNA reads TGCGCCAGCAGCTTGACAGCCTCCGGTGGCTACACCTTC. This chain uses TRBV5-1 with TRBJ1-2, with D unclear. This CDR3 has 13 amino acids. V lost 1 base and J 7 bases, leaving 11 bases between the germline ends. From germline, CDR1 is SGHRS and CDR2 YFSETQ.

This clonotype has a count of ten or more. Here the CDR3 reads CASSPWEGEKNTEAFF. In DNA form, the CDR3 reads TGTGCCAGCAGTCCTTGGGAGGGGGAGAAAAACACTGAAGCTTTCTTT. The rearrangement joins TRBV11-2 to TRBJ1-1; perhaps TRBD1 as D (6 bases). The CDR3 runs to 16 residues. Deletions cut 6 bases from V and 2 bases from J, with 19 bases between. The germline V gene has CDR1 SGHAT and CDR2 FQNNGV.

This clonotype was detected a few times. CDR3 sequence reads: CSAVGGRMGNTEAFF. DNA of the CDR3: TGCAGTGCCGTCGGGGGGCGGATGGGGAACACTGAAGCTTTCTTT. The chain links TRBV20-1 to TRBJ1-1, with a weak D call TRBD1 (6 bases). Trimming pared 6 bases from V and 1 base from J, leaving 18 bases between. This CDR3 spans 15 amino acids. Germline CDR1 and CDR2: DFQATT and SNEGSKA (reference sequence).

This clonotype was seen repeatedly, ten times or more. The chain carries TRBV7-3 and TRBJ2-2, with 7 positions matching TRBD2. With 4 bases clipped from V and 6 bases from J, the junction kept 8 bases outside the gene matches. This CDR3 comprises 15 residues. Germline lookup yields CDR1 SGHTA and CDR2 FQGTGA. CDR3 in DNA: TGTGCCAGCAGCTCCAAATCGGGAGGTCCCGGGGAGCTGTTTTTT. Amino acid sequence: CASSSKSGGPGELFF.

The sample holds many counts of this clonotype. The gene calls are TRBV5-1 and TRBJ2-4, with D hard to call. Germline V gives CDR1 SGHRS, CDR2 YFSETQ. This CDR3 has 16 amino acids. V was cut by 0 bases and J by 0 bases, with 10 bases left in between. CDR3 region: CASSLDVKLAKNIQYF. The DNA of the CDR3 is TGCGCCAGCAGCTTGGACGTAAAGCTAGCCAAAAACATTCAGTACTTC.

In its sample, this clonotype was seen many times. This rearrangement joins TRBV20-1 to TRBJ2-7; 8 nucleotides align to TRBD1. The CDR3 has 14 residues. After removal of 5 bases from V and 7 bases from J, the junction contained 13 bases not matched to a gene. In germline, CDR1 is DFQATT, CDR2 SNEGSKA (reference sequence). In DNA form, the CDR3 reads TGCAGTGCTCCCCCCCCGACAGGGGTCGGGGAGCAGTACTTC. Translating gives CSAPPPTGVGEQYF.

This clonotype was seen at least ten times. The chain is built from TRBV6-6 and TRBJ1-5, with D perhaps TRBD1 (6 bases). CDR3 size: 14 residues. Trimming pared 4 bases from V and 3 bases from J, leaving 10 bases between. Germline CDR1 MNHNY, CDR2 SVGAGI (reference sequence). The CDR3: CASSFAGDNQPQHF. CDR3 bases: TGTGCCAGCAGTTTCGCAGGGGACAATCAGCCCCAGCATTTT.

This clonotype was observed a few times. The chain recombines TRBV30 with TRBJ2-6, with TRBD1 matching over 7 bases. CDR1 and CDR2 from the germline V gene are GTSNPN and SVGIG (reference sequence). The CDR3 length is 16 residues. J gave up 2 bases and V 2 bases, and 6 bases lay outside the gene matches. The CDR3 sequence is CAWSSGGIAGANVLTF. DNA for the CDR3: TGTGCCTGGAGTTCAGGGGGAATAGCTGGGGCCAACGTCCTGACTTTC. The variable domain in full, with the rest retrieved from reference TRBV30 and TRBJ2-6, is SQTIHQWPATLVQPVGSPLSLECTVEGTSNPNLYWYRQAAGRGLQLLFYSVGIGQISSEVPQNLSASRPQDRQFILSSKKLLLSDSGFYLCAWSSGGIAGANVLTFGAGSRLTVL.

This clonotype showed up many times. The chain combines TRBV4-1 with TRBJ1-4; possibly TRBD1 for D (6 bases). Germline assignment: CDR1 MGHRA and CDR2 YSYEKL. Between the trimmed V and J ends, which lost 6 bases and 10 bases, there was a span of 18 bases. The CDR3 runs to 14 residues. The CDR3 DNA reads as TGCGCCAGCAGGAGAGGGGGGAGTCCGTCAAAACTGTTTTTT. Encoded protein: CASRRGGSPSKLFF.

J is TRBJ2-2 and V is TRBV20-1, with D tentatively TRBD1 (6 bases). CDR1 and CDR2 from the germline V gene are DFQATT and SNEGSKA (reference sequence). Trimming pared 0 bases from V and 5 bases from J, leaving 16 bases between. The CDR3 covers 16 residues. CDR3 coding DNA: TGCAGTGCTAGAGATGGGACATCCGGGGATACCGGGGAGCTGTTTTTT. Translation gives CSARDGTSGDTGELFF.

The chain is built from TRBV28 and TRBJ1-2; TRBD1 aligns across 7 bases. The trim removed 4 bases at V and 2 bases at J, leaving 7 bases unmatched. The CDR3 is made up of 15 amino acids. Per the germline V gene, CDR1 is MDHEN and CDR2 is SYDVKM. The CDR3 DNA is TGTGCCAGCAGTTCGGGGACAGCCCAAAACTATGGCTACACCTTC. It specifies CASSSGTAQNYGYTF.

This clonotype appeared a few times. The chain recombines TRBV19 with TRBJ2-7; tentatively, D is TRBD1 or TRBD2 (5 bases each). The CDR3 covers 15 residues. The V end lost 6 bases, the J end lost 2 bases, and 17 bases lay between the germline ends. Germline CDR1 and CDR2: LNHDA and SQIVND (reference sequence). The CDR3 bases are TGTGCCAGTAGCGGGTCGATAGGGACCGCCTACGAGCAGTACTTC. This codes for CASSGSIGTAYEQYF.

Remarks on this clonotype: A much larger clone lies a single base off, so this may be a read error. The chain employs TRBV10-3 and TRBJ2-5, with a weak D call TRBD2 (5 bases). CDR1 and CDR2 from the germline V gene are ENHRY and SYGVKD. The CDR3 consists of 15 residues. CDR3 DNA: TGTGCCATCAGTGAGACAAGGACCGGGGAAGGTACCCGGTACTTC. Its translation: CAISETRTGEGTRYF.

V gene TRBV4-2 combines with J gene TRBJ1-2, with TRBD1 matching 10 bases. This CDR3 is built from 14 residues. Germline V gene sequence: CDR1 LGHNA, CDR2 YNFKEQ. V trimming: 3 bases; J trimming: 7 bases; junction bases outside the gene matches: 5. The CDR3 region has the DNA TGTGCCAGCAGCCATGGACAGGGGGATCGTGGCTACACCTTC. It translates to CASSHGQGDRGYTF.

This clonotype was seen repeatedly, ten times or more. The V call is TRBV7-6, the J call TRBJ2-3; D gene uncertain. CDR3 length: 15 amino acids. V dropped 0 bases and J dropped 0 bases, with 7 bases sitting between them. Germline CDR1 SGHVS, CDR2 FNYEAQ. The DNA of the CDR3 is TGTGCCAGCAGCTTAGCAGCGACTAGCACAGATACGCAGTATTTT. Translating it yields CASSLAATSTDTQYF. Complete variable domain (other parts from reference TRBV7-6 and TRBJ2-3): GAGVSQSPRYKVTKRGQDVALRCDPISGHVSLYWYRQALGQGPEFLTYFNYEAQQDKSGLPNDRFSAERPEGSISTLTIQRTEQRDSAMYRCASSLAATSTDTQYFGPGTRLTVL.

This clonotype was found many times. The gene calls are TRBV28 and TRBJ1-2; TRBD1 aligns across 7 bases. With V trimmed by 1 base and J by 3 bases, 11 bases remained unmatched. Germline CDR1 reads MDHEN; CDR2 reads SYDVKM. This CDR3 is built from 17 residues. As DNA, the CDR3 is TGTGCCAGCAGTTTATCGGGTCAGGGGGGGTTAGACTATGGCTACACCTTC. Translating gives CASSLSGQGGLDYGYTF.